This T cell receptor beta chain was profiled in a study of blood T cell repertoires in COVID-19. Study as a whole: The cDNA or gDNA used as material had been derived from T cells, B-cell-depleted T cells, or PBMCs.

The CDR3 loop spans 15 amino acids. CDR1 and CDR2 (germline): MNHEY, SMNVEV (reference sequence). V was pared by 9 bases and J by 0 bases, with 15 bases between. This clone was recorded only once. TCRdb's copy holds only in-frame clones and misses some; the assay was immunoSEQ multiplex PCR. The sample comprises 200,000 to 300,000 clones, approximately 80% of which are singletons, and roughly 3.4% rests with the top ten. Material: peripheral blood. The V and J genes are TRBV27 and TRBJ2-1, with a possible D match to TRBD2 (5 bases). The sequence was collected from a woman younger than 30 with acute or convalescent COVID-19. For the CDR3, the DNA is TGTGCCAGACACCTCCTAGGGAGCTCCTACAATGAGCAGTTCTTC. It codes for CARHLLGSSYNEQFF.